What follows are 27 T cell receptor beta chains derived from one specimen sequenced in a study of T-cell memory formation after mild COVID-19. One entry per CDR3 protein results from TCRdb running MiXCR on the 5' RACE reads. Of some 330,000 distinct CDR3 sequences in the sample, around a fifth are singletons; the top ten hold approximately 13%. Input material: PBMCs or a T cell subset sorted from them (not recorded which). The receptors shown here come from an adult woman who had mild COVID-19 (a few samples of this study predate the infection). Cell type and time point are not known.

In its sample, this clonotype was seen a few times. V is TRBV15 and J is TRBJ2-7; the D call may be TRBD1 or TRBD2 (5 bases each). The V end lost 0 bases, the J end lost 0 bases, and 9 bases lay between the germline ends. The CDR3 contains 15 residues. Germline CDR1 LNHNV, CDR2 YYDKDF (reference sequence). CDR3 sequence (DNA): TGTGCCACCAGCAGAGATCTGGGGACCTCCTACGAGCAGTACTTC. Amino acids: CATSRDLGTSYEQYF.

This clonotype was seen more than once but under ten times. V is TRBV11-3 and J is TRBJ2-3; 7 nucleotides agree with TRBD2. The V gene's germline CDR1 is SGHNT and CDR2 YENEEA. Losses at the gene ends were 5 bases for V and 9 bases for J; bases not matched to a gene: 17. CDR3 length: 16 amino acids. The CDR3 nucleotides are TGTGCCAGCAGCCCGAGGGAGGGAGAATCGGTTCTAACGCAGTATTTT. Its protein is CASSPREGESVLTQYF.

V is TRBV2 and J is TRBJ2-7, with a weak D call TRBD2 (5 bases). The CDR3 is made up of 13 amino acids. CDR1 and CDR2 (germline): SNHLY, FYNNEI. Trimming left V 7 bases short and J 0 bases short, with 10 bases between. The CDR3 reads CASNRDSSYEQYF. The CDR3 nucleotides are TGTGCCAGCAATCGGGATTCCTCCTACGAGCAGTACTTC.

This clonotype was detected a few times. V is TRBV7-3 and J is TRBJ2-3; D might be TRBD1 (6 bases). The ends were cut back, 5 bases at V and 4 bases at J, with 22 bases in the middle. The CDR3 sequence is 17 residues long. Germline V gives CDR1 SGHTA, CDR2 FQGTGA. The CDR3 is CASSLYPQGQGSDTQYF. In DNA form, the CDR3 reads TGTGCCAGCAGCCTATACCCCCAGGGGCAAGGATCAGATACGCAGTATTTT.

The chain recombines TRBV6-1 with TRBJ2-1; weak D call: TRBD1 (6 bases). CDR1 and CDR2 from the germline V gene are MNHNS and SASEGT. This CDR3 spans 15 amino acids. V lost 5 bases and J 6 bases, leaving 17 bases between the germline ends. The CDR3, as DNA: TGTGCCAGCAGTTTCGTTGAGACAGGTGGCAATGAGCAGTTCTTC. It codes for CASSFVETGGNEQFF.

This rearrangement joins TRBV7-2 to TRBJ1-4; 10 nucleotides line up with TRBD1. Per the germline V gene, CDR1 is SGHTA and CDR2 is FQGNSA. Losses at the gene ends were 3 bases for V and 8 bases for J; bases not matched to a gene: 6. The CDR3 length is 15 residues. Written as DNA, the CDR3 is TGTGCCAGCAGCTTCCCCGGGACAGGGGAGGAAAAACTGTTTTTT. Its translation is CASSFPGTGEEKLFF.

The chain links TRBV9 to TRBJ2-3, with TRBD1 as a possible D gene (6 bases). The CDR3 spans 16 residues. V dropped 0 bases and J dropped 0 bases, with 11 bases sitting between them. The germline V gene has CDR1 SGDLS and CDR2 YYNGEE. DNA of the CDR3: TGTGCCAGCAGCGTAGAAGGGGACACCAGCACAGATACGCAGTATTTT. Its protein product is CASSVEGDTSTDTQYF.

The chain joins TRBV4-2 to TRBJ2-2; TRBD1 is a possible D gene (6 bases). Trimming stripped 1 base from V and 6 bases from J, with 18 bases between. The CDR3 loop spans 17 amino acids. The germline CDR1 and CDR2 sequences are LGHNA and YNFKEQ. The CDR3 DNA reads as TGTGCCAGCAGCCAAGTCGACACAGGGAGATCGGCCGGGGAGCTGTTTTTT. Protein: CASSQVDTGRSAGELFF.

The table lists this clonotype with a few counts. The CDR3 region is CASSRSALETQYF. As DNA, the CDR3 is TGTGCCAGCTCACGCAGCGCCTTAGAGACCCAGTACTTC. V usage is TRBV18 and J usage is TRBJ2-5, with D uncertain. Trimming took off 4 bases at V and 4 bases at J, with 10 bases between the two ends. Per germline, CDR1 KGHSH and CDR2 LQKENI. The CDR3 consists of 13 residues.

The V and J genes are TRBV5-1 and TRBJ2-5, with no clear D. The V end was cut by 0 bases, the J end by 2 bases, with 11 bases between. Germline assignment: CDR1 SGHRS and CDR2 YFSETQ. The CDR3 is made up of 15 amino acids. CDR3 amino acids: CASSLARERQETQYF. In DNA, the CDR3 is TGCGCCAGCAGCTTGGCCCGCGAGAGACAAGAGACCCAGTACTTC.

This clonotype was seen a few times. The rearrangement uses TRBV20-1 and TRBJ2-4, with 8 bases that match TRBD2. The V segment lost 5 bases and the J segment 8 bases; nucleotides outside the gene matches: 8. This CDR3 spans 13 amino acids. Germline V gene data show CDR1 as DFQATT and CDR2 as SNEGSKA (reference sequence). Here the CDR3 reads CSARAGVGYIQYF. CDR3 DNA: TGCAGTGCTCGAGCGGGAGTGGGTTACATTCAGTACTTC.

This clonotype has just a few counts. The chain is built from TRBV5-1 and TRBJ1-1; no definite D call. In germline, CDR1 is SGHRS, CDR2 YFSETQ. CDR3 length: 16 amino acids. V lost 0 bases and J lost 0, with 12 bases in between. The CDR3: CASSLAWAELNTEAFF. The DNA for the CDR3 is TGCGCCAGCAGCTTGGCCTGGGCAGAGTTGAACACTGAAGCTTTCTTT.

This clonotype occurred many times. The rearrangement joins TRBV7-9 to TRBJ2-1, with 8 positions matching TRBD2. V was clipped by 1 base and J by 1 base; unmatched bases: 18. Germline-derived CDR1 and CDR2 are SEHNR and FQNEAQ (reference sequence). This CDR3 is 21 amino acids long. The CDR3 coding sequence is TGTGCCAGCAGCTTAGATCGCCCTAGCGGGCCCCGCACTGGGTCCTACAATGAGCAGTTCTTC. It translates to CASSLDRPSGPRTGSYNEQFF.

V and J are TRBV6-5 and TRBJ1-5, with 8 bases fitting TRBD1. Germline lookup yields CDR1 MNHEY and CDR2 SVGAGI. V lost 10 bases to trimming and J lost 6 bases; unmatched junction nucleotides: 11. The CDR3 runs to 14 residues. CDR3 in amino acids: CATLPQGGGQPQHF. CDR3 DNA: TGTGCCACTCTCCCACAGGGGGGAGGTCAGCCCCAGCATTTT.

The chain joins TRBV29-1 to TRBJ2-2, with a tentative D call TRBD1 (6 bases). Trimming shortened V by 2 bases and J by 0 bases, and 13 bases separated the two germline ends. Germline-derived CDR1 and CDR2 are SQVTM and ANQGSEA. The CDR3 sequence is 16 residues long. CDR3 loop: CSVESRDTANTGELFF. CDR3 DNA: TGCAGCGTTGAATCTCGGGACACGGCGAACACCGGGGAGCTGTTTTTT.

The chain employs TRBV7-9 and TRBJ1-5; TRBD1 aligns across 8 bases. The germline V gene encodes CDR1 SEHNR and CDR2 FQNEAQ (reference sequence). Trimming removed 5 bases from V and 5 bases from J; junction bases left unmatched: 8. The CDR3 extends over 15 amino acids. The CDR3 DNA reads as TGTGCCAGCAGCGCTGACAGGGGACCGCATCAGCCCCAGCATTTT. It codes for CASSADRGPHQPQHF.

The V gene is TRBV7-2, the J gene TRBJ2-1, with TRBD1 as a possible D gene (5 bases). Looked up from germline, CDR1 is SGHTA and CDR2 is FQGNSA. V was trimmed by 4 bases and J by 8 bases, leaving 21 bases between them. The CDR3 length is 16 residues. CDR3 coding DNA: TGTGCCAGCAGCTCCACCCAGGGCGGCCCCAGGGATGAGCAGTTCTTC. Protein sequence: CASSSTQGGPRDEQFF.

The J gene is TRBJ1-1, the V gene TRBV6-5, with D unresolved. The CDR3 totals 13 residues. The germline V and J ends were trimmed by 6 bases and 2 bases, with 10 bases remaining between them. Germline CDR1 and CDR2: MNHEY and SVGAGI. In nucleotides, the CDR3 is TGTGCCAGCAGGAAGGCAGGTAACACTGAAGCTTTCTTT. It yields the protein CASRKAGNTEAFF.

DNA for the CDR3: TGCGCCAGCAGCTTGGGCAGGGGGGAAAATTCACCCCTCCACTTT. It yields the protein CASSLGRGENSPLHF. The rearrangement links TRBV5-1 to TRBJ1-6; 7 nucleotides match TRBD1. This CDR3 has 15 residues. The junction had 4 bases not matched to a gene; V was cut back by 0 bases and J by 7 bases. Per germline, CDR1 SGHRS and CDR2 YFSETQ.

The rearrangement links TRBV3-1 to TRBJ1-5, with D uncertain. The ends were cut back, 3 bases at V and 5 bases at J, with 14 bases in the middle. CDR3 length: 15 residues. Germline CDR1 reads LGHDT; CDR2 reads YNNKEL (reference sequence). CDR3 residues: CASSQAPFGYQPQHF. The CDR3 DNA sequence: TGTGCCAGCAGCCAGGCACCATTCGGATATCAGCCCCAGCATTTT.

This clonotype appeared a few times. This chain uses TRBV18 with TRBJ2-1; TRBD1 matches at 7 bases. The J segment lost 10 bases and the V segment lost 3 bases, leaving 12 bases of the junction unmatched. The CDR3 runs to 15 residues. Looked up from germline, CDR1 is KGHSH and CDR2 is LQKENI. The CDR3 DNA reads TGTGCCAGCTCACCCCAACGACAGGGAAGTCGGGAGCAGTTCTTC. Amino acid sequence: CASSPQRQGSREQFF.

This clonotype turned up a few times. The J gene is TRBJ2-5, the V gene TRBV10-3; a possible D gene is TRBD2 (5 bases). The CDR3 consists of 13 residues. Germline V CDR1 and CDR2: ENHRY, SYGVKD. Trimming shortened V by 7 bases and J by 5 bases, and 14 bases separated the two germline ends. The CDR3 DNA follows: TGTGCCATCACTGCGGGTTACGGGGAGACCCAGTACTTC. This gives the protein CAITAGYGETQYF.

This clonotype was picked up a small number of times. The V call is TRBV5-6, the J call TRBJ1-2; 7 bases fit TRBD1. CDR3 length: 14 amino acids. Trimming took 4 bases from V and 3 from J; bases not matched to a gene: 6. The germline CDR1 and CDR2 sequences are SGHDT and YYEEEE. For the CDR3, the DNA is TGTGCCAGCAGCAAGGGACAGAAGTACTATGGCTACACCTTC. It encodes CASSKGQKYYGYTF.

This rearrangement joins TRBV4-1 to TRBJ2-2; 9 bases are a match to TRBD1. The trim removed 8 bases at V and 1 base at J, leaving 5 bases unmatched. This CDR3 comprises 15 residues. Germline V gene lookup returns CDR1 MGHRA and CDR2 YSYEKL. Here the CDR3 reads CASQRGQGNTGELFF. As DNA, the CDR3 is TGCGCCAGCCAAAGGGGACAGGGGAACACCGGGGAGCTGTTTTTT.

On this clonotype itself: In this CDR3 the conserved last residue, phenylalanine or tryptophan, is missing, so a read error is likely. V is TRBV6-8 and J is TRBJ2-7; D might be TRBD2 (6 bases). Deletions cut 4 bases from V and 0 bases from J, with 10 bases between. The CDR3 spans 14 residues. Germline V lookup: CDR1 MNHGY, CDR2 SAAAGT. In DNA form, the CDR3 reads TGTGCCAGCAGTTGCGGGACGGACTCCTACGAGCAGTACTTA. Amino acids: CASSCGTDSYEQYL.

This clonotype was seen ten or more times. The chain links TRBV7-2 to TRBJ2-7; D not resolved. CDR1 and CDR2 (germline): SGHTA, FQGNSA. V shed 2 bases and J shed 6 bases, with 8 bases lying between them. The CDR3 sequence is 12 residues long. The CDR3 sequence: CASSLSGGEQYF. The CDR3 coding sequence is TGTGCCAGCAGCTTATCCGGTGGCGAGCAGTACTTC.

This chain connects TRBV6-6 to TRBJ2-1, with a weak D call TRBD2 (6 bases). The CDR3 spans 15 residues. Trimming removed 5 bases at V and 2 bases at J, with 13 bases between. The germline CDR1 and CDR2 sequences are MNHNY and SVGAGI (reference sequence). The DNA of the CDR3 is TGTGCCAGCAGTCCGGCCGGGGGAACCTACAATGAGCAGTTCTTC. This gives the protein CASSPAGGTYNEQFF.